Each of the 9 T cell receptor beta chains below was sequenced from the same sample in a study of spatial heterogeneity in lung cancer. Time point in this sample: sample taken at primary tumor resection. Without sorting, whole RNA was sequenced from tumor, nontumor lung or frozen PBMC. Using its own MiXCR run on the 5' RACE reads, TCRdb lists one record per CDR3 protein. Found here are more than 85,000 distinct CDR3 sequences, approximately 8.6% of them singletons; the top ten hold 6.9%. The sample consisted of PBMCs, taken at surgery. Receptors originate from a male donor with early-stage non-small cell lung cancer.

The table lists this clonotype with many counts. The genes are TRBV9 and TRBJ1-4; 11 bases line up with TRBD1. With 3 bases clipped from V and 7 bases from J, the junction kept 5 bases outside the gene matches. CDR1 is SGDLS and CDR2 is YYNGEE in the germline V gene. This CDR3 is 15 amino acids long. The chain's CDR3 is CASSAGQGAGEKLFF. The CDR3 region has the DNA TGTGCCAGCAGCGCCGGACAGGGGGCCGGTGAAAAACTGTTTTTT.

This clonotype was recorded at least ten times. The chain carries TRBV6-1 and TRBJ2-2, with D possibly matching TRBD2 (6 bases). This CDR3 spans 13 amino acids. V was trimmed by 11 bases and J by 1 base, leaving 11 bases between them. The germline V gene has CDR1 MNHNS and CDR2 SASEGT. For the CDR3, the DNA is TGTGCCGTCCATAGCGGGAACACCGGGGAGCTGTTTTTT. Amino acid sequence: CAVHSGNTGELFF.

The genes are TRBV12-3 or TRBV12-4 and TRBJ2-7; no clear D gene. With 1 base removed from V and 4 bases from J, the gap between germline ends came to 11 bases. This CDR3 comprises 14 residues. The CDR3 region has the DNA TGTGCCAGCAGTTTAGGAACGCGTGGGTACGAGCAGTACTTC. Translated: CASSLGTRGYEQYF.

Regarding this clonotype: A much larger clonotype is one base distant, so this may be a read error. The chain joins TRBV12-3 or TRBV12-4 to TRBJ1-4; no clear D. This CDR3 has 12 residues. V lost 6 bases and J 7 bases, leaving 9 bases between the germline ends. CDR3 in amino acids: CASRFSGEKLFF. The CDR3 DNA reads as TGTGCCAGCAGATTCAGTGGTGAAAAACTGTTTTTT.

This clonotype was observed a handful of times. The genes are TRBV29-1 and TRBJ2-1; no clear D. V lost 3 bases and J 7 bases, leaving 10 bases between the germline ends. The length of the CDR3 is 12 residues. Germline V gives CDR1 SQVTM, CDR2 ANQGSEA. The CDR3: CSVDHRVNEQFF. The CDR3 nucleotides are TGCAGCGTTGATCACCGGGTAAATGAGCAGTTCTTC.

This clonotype was seen more than once but under ten times. The gene calls are TRBV6-6 and TRBJ1-2; D is ambiguous. This CDR3 is built from 13 residues. CDR1 and CDR2 (germline): MNHNY, SVGAGI (reference sequence). The V gene lost 2 bases and the J gene lost 3 bases, with 7 bases spanning the gap. The DNA for the CDR3 is TGTGCCAGCAGTTACGGTCTTGACTATGGCTACACCTTC. Amino acid sequence: CASSYGLDYGYTF.

This clonotype was seen a few times. The chain carries TRBV3-1 and TRBJ2-1, with a weak D call TRBD1 (5 bases). Germline CDR1 reads LGHDT; CDR2 reads YNNKEL (reference sequence). This CDR3 is 14 amino acids long. Trimming stripped 7 bases from V and 7 bases from J, with 17 bases between. CDR3 amino acids: CASTHPRAGNEQFF. CDR3 nucleotides: TGTGCCAGCACCCACCCCAGGGCCGGGAATGAGCAGTTCTTC.

This clonotype was counted between two and nine times. The genes are TRBV5-4 and TRBJ2-7; D is uncertain. Germline CDR1 and CDR2: SGHNT and YYREEE (reference sequence). Deletions cut 0 bases from V and 7 bases from J, with 14 bases between. The CDR3 is 14 amino acids. CDR3 bases: TGTGCCAGCAGCTTGGTAGGCGACCTCTATGAGCAGTACTTC. Protein: CASSLVGDLYEQYF.

A few counts support this clonotype. V is TRBV28 and J is TRBJ2-5; the match to TRBD2 covers 9 bases. Trimming took 8 bases from V and 3 from J; bases not matched to a gene: 1. Per the germline V gene, CDR1 is MDHEN and CDR2 is SYDVKM. CDR3 size: 12 residues. The CDR3 DNA is TGTGCCAGCGGACTAGCGAAAGAGACCCAGTACTTC. Translating it yields CASGLAKETQYF.